Listed here are 30 T cell receptor beta chains from one sample, sequenced in a study of blood T cell repertoires in COVID-19. Only in-frame clones appear in the TCRdb table, and some are missing; sequencing was by immunoSEQ multiplex PCR. The profile shows some 150,000 clones, more than 70% of them singletons. Sequencing used peripheral blood. The receptors originated from a man in his sixties with acute or convalescent COVID-19.

The CDR3 bases are TGTGCCAGCTTGGGGCAGGGGGCGCGAGAGCAGTACTTC. Translation gives CASLGQGAREQYF. The J gene is TRBJ2-7, the V gene TRBV25-1; 8 bases line up with TRBD1. V lost 8 bases to trimming and J lost 7 bases; unmatched junction nucleotides: 10. This CDR3 is built from 13 residues. Germline V gene lookup returns CDR1 MGHDK and CDR2 SYGVNS.

J is TRBJ2-7 and V is TRBV9; D remains unclear. V lost 5 bases and J lost 0, with 15 bases in between. The length of the CDR3 is 15 residues. The germline CDR1 and CDR2 sequences are SGDLS and YYNGEE. The CDR3 here is CASSDSSSSSYEQYF. CDR3 nucleotides: TGTGCCAGCAGTGATTCGAGCTCTAGCTCCTACGAGCAGTACTTC. Together with reference TRBV9 and TRBJ2-7, the CDR3 gives the full variable domain: DSGVTQTPKHLITATGQRVTLRCSPRSGDLSVYWYQQSLDQGLQFLIQYYNGEERAKGNILERFSAQQFPDLHSELNLSSLELGDSALYFCASSDSSSSSYEQYFGPGTRLTVT.

This clone has only a few counts. The rearrangement uses TRBV9 and TRBJ1-3; 7 bases line up with TRBD1. V dropped 4 bases and J dropped 2; count of bases not matched to a gene: 3. The length of the CDR3 is 14 residues. From germline, CDR1 is SGDLS and CDR2 YYNGEE. CDR3 sequence (DNA): TGTGCCAGCAGCTTCGGGACAGCTGGAAACACCATATATTTT. It is translated as CASSFGTAGNTIYF.

The V and J genes are TRBV6-5 and TRBJ2-2, with 8 bases aligning to TRBD1. This CDR3 is 15 amino acids long. Germline-derived CDR1 and CDR2 are MNHEY and SVGAGI. Trimming cost V 6 bases and J 4 bases; bases outside gene matches: 7. CDR3 in amino acids: CASRPRQGSTGELFF. The DNA of the CDR3 is TGTGCCAGCAGACCAAGACAGGGGAGCACCGGGGAGCTGTTTTTT.

This chain uses TRBV5-3 with TRBJ1-5; 9 nucleotides align to TRBD1. TRBV5-3 is sorted into the ORF group, with uncertain function. Unmatched junction bases numbered 21, after V lost 4 bases and J lost 7 bases. The CDR3 covers 19 residues. CDR3 bases: TGTGCCAGAAGCATAAAACGGGGACCTGGACAGGGGAGGGACCAGCCCCAGCATTTT. This sequence encodes CARSIKRGPGQGRDQPQHF.

A single count supports this clone. The chain has TRBV3-1 (or the pseudogene TRBV3-2) and TRBJ1-6, with 8 bases fitting TRBD1. V trimming: 2 bases; J trimming: 7 bases; junction bases outside the gene matches: 1. The CDR3 is 14 amino acids. In germline, CDR1 is LGHDT, CDR2 YNNKEL (reference sequence). CDR3 sequence reads: CASSQTGGNSPLHF. The CDR3 bases are TGTGCCAGCAGCCAAACAGGGGGAAATTCACCCCTCCACTTT.

The rearrangement uses TRBV15 and TRBJ1-3, with D perhaps matching TRBD1 (5 bases). Trimming shortened V by 0 bases and J by 4 bases, and 13 bases separated the two germline ends. Germline V lookup: CDR1 LNHNV, CDR2 YYDKDF (reference sequence). The CDR3 runs 16 residues. This CDR3 reads CATSRDRGSSGNTIYF. The CDR3, as DNA: TGTGCCACCAGCAGAGATCGGGGGTCCTCCGGAAACACCATATATTTT.

The V gene is TRBV29-1, the J gene TRBJ1-1; TRBD1 aligns across 7 bases. From germline, CDR1 is SQVTM and CDR2 ANQGSEA. V lost 5 bases and J lost 10; bases outside the gene matches: 13. The CDR3 extends over 13 amino acids. The DNA for the CDR3 is TGCAGCGTTTTCATGCCCCAGACAGGGAGAGCTTTCTTT. This encodes CSVFMPQTGRAFF.

The rearrangement links TRBV7-2 to TRBJ2-5; weak D call: TRBD1 (6 bases). V was shortened by 6 bases and J by 5 bases, with 16 bases between the two germline ends. This CDR3 is built from 14 residues. Germline-derived CDR1 and CDR2 are SGHTA and FQGNSA. The CDR3 DNA is TGTGCCAGCAGTTTTTTTAGCCAGGGGGAGACCCAGTACTTC. It codes for CASSFFSQGETQYF.

V is TRBV6-1 and J is TRBJ1-6; 10 positions agree with TRBD1. The CDR3 has 17 amino acids. The V gene's germline CDR1 is MNHNS and CDR2 SASEGT. With 4 bases clipped from V and 2 bases from J, the junction kept 5 bases outside the gene matches. CDR3 sequence (DNA): TGTGCCAGCAGTGCTAGGACAGGGGGTCCCTATAATTCACCCCTCCACTTT. It translates to CASSARTGGPYNSPLHF.

This clone was seen only a few times. The V and J genes are TRBV5-1 and TRBJ2-1; the match to TRBD1 covers 9 bases. Germline lookup yields CDR1 SGHRS and CDR2 YFSETQ. V dropped 4 bases and J dropped 7; count of bases not matched to a gene: 9. This CDR3 region has 15 residues. CDR3: CASSDGDREWNEQFF. As DNA, the CDR3 is TGCGCCAGCAGCGACGGGGACAGGGAGTGGAATGAGCAGTTCTTC.

This rearrangement joins TRBV6-1 to TRBJ1-2; no clear D. This CDR3 comprises 14 residues. Trimming cost V 2 bases and J 0 bases, with 7 bases left between them. CDR1 is MNHNS and CDR2 is SASEGT in the germline V gene. This CDR3 is CASSELGANYGYTF. DNA of the CDR3: TGTGCCAGCAGTGAACTCGGGGCTAACTATGGCTACACCTTC.

This clone was seen once. This sequence joins TRBV30 and TRBJ1-1; D possibly corresponds to TRBD1 (6 bases). The ends were cut back, 0 bases at V and 7 bases at J, with 15 bases in the middle. Germline V gene lookup returns CDR1 GTSNPN and CDR2 SVGIG (reference sequence). The CDR3 contains 14 residues. The CDR3 DNA sequence: TGTGCCTGGAGTGTGGGGACACGTACGAGTGAAGCTTTCTTT. Protein sequence: CAWSVGTRTSEAFF.

The CDR3 bases are TGTGCCAGCAGCCCTCCCCCGGGCTATGGCTACACCTTC. Its translation is CASSPPPGYGYTF. The chain employs TRBV5-5 and TRBJ1-2; D gene unclear. The CDR3 runs 13 residues. The germline V gene encodes CDR1 SGHKS and CDR2 YYEKEE (reference sequence). With 4 bases removed from V and 4 bases from J, the gap between germline ends came to 11 bases.

The chain is built from TRBV6-5 and TRBJ1-1; no firm D call. Trimming took off 2 bases at V and 1 base at J, with 8 bases between the two ends. CDR1 MNHEY and CDR2 SVGAGI come from the germline V gene. CDR3 size: 14 residues. The CDR3 DNA is TGTGCCAGCAGTTACACTCCCGGGAACACTGAAGCTTTCTTT. Translated, it gives CASSYTPGNTEAFF.

The chain combines TRBV6-1 with TRBJ2-1; TRBD2 matches at 9 bases. This CDR3 region has 17 residues. The germline gives CDR1 MNHNS, CDR2 SASEGT. V shed 0 bases, J shed 4 bases, and the junction held 7 bases outside the gene matches. The CDR3 sequence: CASSEAFAGGGYNEQFF. The CDR3, as DNA: TGTGCCAGCAGTGAAGCGTTTGCGGGGGGGGGTTACAATGAGCAGTTCTTC.

V gene TRBV4-3 combines with J gene TRBJ1-4, with 8 bases that match TRBD1. V lost 4 bases and J lost 8; bases outside the gene matches: 9. CDR1 is LGHNA, CDR2 YSLEER, per germline. The CDR3 covers 15 residues. CDR3 protein: CASSLGQGAGEKLFF. In nucleotides, the CDR3 is TGCGCCAGCAGCCTAGGACAGGGAGCAGGGGAAAAACTGTTTTTT.

The chain links TRBV3-1 (or the pseudogene TRBV3-2) to TRBJ1-4; TRBD1 is a possible D gene (6 bases). V was pared by 5 bases and J by 2 bases, with 12 bases between. This CDR3 has 15 amino acids. Germline CDR1 and CDR2: LGHDT and YNNKEL (reference sequence). Here the CDR3 reads CASSSIQGTNEKLFF. CDR3 nucleotides: TGTGCCAGCAGCTCTATTCAGGGGACTAATGAAAAACTGTTTTTT.

The gene calls are TRBV27 and TRBJ1-4; TRBD1 agrees at 8 bases. Germline assignment: CDR1 MNHEY and CDR2 SMNVEV (reference sequence). V lost 5 bases to trimming and J lost 7 bases; unmatched junction nucleotides: 6. The CDR3 has 14 residues. For the CDR3, the DNA is TGTGCCAGCAGTGCAGGGGGCATTGGTGAAAAACTGTTTTTT. Protein sequence: CASSAGGIGEKLFF.

The V call is TRBV5-4, the J call TRBJ2-5, with TRBD2 matching over 7 bases. The V and J ends lost 3 bases and 2 bases, in that order; junction bases with no gene match: 7. The CDR3 extends over 15 amino acids. Germline CDR1 is SGHNT and CDR2 is YYREEE (reference sequence). The CDR3 sequence is CASSSRLAKQETQYF. CDR3 bases: TGTGCCAGCAGCTCTCGACTAGCTAAACAAGAGACCCAGTACTTC.

The rearrangement joins TRBV11-2 to TRBJ1-5; unclear D gene. CDR3 length: 15 amino acids. Germline CDR1 SGHAT, CDR2 FQNNGV. V was trimmed by 0 bases and J by 0 bases, leaving 6 bases between them. The CDR3 nucleotides are TGTGCCAGCAGCTTAGAAATCGGTAGCAATCAGCCCCAGCATTTT. Protein: CASSLEIGSNQPQHF. The variable domain in full, with the rest retrieved from reference TRBV11-2 and TRBJ1-5, is EAGVAQSPRYKIIEKRQSVAFWCNPISGHATLYWYQQILGQGPKLLIQFQNNGVVDDSQLPKDRFSAERLKGVDSTLKIQPAKLEDSAVYLCASSLEIGSNQPQHFGDGTRLSIL.

V usage is TRBV7-9 and J usage is TRBJ1-5; D is unclear. V shed 5 bases and J shed 7 bases, with 9 bases lying between them. The germline V gene has CDR1 SEHNR and CDR2 FQNEAQ (reference sequence). This CDR3 has 12 amino acids. This chain's CDR3 is CASSPRQQPQHF. In DNA form, the CDR3 reads TGTGCCAGCAGCCCCAGGCAGCAGCCCCAGCATTTT.

V gene TRBV11-2 combines with J gene TRBJ1-1; 7 bases are a match to TRBD1. This CDR3 spans 13 amino acids. V gave up 6 bases and J gave up 7 bases; unmatched junction bases: 8. Germline V lookup: CDR1 SGHAT, CDR2 FQNNGV. The CDR3 sequence: CASRAPGTVEAFF. The CDR3 nucleotides read TGTGCCAGCAGAGCTCCCGGGACAGTTGAAGCTTTCTTT. Full variable domain (outside the CDR3, taken from reference TRBV11-2 and TRBJ1-1): EAGVAQSPRYKIIEKRQSVAFWCNPISGHATLYWYQQILGQGPKLLIQFQNNGVVDDSQLPKDRFSAERLKGVDSTLKIQPAKLEDSAVYLCASRAPGTVEAFFGQGTRLTVV.

The rearrangement uses TRBV27 and TRBJ2-7; 7 positions agree with TRBD2. CDR3 length: 14 residues. V dropped 7 bases and J dropped 2; count of bases not matched to a gene: 8. Germline CDR1 and CDR2: MNHEY and SMNVEV (reference sequence). CDR3 in amino acids: CASTPAAGAYEQYF. The DNA of the CDR3 is TGTGCCAGCACCCCGGCGGCGGGGGCCTACGAGCAGTACTTC.

J is TRBJ2-6 and V is TRBV29-1; D possibly corresponds to TRBD2 (5 bases). Germline CDR1 is SQVTM and CDR2 is ANQGSEA. There are 14 residues in the CDR3. Trimming removed 5 bases at V and 0 bases at J, with 8 bases between. In DNA, the CDR3 is TGCAGCGTTAAACGGGACTCTGGGGCCAACGTCCTGACTTTC. This encodes CSVKRDSGANVLTF.

The chain's CDR3 is CASSYQGAGQPQHF. The CDR3 nucleotides are TGTGCCAGTAGTTATCAAGGGGCTGGTCAGCCCCAGCATTTT. The chain combines TRBV19 with TRBJ1-5; possibly TRBD1 for D (5 bases). Trimming removed 5 bases from V and 6 bases from J, with 14 bases in between. The CDR3 sequence is 14 residues long. The germline CDR1 and CDR2 sequences are LNHDA and SQIVND (reference sequence).

The chain couples TRBV24-1 to TRBJ2-1, with 9 bases that match TRBD2. Germline loops: CDR1 KGHDR, CDR2 SFDVKD. Trimming took 11 bases from V and 7 from J; bases not matched to a gene: 8. The CDR3 sequence is 13 residues long. The CDR3 sequence is CARLIAGDNEQFF. CDR3 coding DNA: TGTGCCAGGCTTATAGCGGGGGATAATGAGCAGTTCTTC.

This sequence joins TRBV9 and TRBJ1-5; TRBD1 matches 9 bases. Trimming cost V 4 bases and J 5 bases; bases outside gene matches: 4. Germline values: CDR1 SGDLS, CDR2 YYNGEE. The CDR3 extends over 14 amino acids. In DNA form, the CDR3 reads TGTGCCAGCAGCCCACGACAGGGGGATCAGCCCCAGCATTTT. It codes for CASSPRQGDQPQHF.

The chain combines TRBV2 with TRBJ2-1; the match to TRBD2 covers 12 bases. With 6 bases clipped from V and 2 bases from J, the junction kept 5 bases outside the gene matches. Germline CDR1 reads SNHLY; CDR2 reads FYNNEI. This CDR3 spans 16 amino acids. The CDR3 protein is CASRETSGGAYNEQFF. For the CDR3, the DNA is TGTGCCAGCAGGGAGACTAGCGGGGGCGCCTACAATGAGCAGTTCTTC.

The V and J genes are TRBV4-2 and TRBJ2-1; D is perhaps TRBD1 (7 bases). Trimming took 1 base from V and 2 from J, leaving 18 bases between them. CDR3 size: 18 residues. CDR1 and CDR2 from the germline V gene are LGHNA and YNFKEQ. CDR3 DNA sequence: TGTGCCAGCAGCCAAGGGCCAGGGGGGAATAACGCCTACAATGAGCAGTTCTTC. It encodes CASSQGPGGNNAYNEQFF.